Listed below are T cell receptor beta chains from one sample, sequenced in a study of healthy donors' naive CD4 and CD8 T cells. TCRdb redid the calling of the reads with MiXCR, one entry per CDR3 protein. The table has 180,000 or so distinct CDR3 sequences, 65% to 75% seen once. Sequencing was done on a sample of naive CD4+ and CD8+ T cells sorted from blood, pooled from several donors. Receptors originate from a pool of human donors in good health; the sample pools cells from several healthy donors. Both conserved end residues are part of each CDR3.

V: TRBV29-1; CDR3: CSAPDRVTTEAFF
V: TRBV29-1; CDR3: CSVGTGIGNTIYF
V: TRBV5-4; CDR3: CASSLAKDISSYNEQFF
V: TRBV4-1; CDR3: CASSQPGRTGRGYNEQFF
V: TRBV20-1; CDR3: CSARESEGNYGYTF
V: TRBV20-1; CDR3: CSARELAGATYEQYF
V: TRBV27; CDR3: CASRSLALRDEQYF
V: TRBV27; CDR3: CASSLRDATYEQYF
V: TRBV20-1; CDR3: CSDMYGYTF
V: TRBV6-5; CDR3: CASSFARVGTEAFF
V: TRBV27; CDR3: CATCLAGGANTGELFF
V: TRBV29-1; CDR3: CSVVGGSTYEQYF
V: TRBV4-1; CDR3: CASSQAFMGRGEGYTF
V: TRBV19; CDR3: CASSIKLTPEAFF
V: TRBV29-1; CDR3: CSALWSQYNEQFF
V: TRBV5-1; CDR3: CASSLWAGSSTDTQYF
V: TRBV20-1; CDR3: CSAHTGDTEAYEQYF
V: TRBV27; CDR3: CASILYGAGERQNEQFF
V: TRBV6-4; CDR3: CASSGTGTGELFF
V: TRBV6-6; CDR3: CASIKQDTGELFF
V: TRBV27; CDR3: CASSPLMTDTEDTQYF
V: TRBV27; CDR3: CASSSRGASTDTQYF
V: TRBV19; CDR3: CASSLAGASFTDTQYF
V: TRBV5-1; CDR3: CASSKGQGNQPQHF
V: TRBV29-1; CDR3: CSVDDRLTADYGYTF
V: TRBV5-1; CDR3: CASSPGQNEQYF
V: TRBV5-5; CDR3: CASSLGPGPNTGELFF
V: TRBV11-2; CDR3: CASSLLATSKYEQYF
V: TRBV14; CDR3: CASSQGQRFSGNTIYF
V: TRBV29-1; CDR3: CSVAGTGGNTIYF
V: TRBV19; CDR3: CASSLPTSGFYQETQYF
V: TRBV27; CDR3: CASSLYSGRTVAYNEQFF